One sample yielded the 25 T cell receptor beta chains listed below, sequenced in a study of blood T cell repertoires in COVID-19. The data were produced by immunoSEQ multiplex PCR, yet TCRdb's version contains in-frame clones alone and is incomplete. Among 90,000 to 120,000 clones listed, approximately 80% were seen once. Sequencing input: peripheral blood. Receptor source: a woman in her 70s with acute or convalescent COVID-19.

V is TRBV14 and J is TRBJ1-1, with D hard to call. CDR3 length: 14 residues. With 6 bases removed from V and 3 bases from J, the gap between germline ends came to 14 bases. Per the germline V gene, CDR1 is SGHDN and CDR2 is FVKESK. The CDR3 protein is CASRLSSTHTEAFF. The CDR3 region has the DNA TGTGCCAGCAGACTTTCTAGCACCCACACTGAAGCTTTCTTT.

The V call is TRBV7-2, the J call TRBJ2-2; D is possibly TRBD1 (6 bases). This CDR3 is 15 amino acids long. Trimming left V 3 bases short and J 0 bases short, with 8 bases between. The germline V gene has CDR1 SGHTA and CDR2 FQGNSA. CDR3 in DNA: TGTGCCAGCAGCTTTAAGGGGGCGAACACCGGGGAGCTGTTTTTT. Amino acids: CASSFKGANTGELFF.

This sequence joins TRBV4-3 and TRBJ2-3; D is ambiguous. CDR1 and CDR2 (germline): LGHNA, YSLEER. This CDR3 has 14 amino acids. The germline V and J ends were trimmed by 0 bases and 4 bases, with 8 bases remaining between them. CDR3 DNA: TGCGCCAGCAGCCAAGACCGCGCCCCAGATACGCAGTATTTT. It codes for CASSQDRAPDTQYF.

The chain has TRBV15 and TRBJ1-6; TRBD1 matches 7 bases. CDR3 length: 16 residues. The trim removed 0 bases at V and 7 bases at J, leaving 6 bases unmatched. Germline loops: CDR1 LNHNV, CDR2 YYDKDF (reference sequence). The CDR3 sequence: CATSREETGRNSPLHF. CDR3 nucleotide sequence: TGTGCCACCAGCAGAGAAGAGACAGGGCGGAATTCACCCCTCCACTTT. Based on the CDR3 plus reference TRBV15 and TRBJ1-6, the full variable domain is DAMVIQNPRYQVTQFGKPVTLSCSQTLNHNVMYWYQQKSSQAPKLLFHYYDKDFNNEADTPDNFQSRRPNTSFCFLDIRSPGLGDTAMYLCATSREETGRNSPLHFGNGTRLTVT.

The V and J genes are TRBV6-2 or TRBV6-3 and TRBJ2-7; TRBD1 aligns across 11 bases. This CDR3 contains 15 residues. Germline assignment: CDR1 MNHEY and CDR2 SVGEGT. J was trimmed by 5 bases and V by 4 bases; bases with no gene match: 7. CDR3 residues: CASSSTGQGVHEQYF. CDR3 nucleotides: TGTGCCAGCAGTTCTACGGGACAGGGGGTCCACGAGCAGTACTTC.

The chain recombines TRBV7-9 with TRBJ1-1; 10 bases align to TRBD1. Germline CDR1 and CDR2: SEHNR and FQNEAQ (reference sequence). V dropped 5 bases and J dropped 5; count of bases not matched to a gene: 11. This CDR3 has 16 residues. CDR3 sequence reads: CASSQGQGVQITEAFF. For the CDR3, the DNA is TGTGCCAGCAGCCAAGGACAGGGGGTTCAGATAACTGAAGCTTTCTTT.

The chain has TRBV6-4 and TRBJ2-1, with TRBD1 matching 7 bases. The CDR3 has 14 amino acids. Germline CDR1 MRHNA, CDR2 SNTAGT. J was trimmed by 5 bases and V by 4 bases; bases with no gene match: 5. The CDR3 loop is CASSVGTANNEQFF. The CDR3 coding sequence is TGTGCCAGCAGTGTAGGGACAGCGAACAATGAGCAGTTCTTC.

The chain carries TRBV7-9 and TRBJ1-2; 8 nucleotides align to TRBD1. Germline V gene lookup returns CDR1 SEHNR and CDR2 FQNEAQ (reference sequence). The V gene end was trimmed by 3 bases and the J gene end by 8 bases; junction bases not matched to a gene: 5. The length of the CDR3 is 13 residues. The CDR3 DNA sequence: TGTGCCAGCAGCTTGGGACAGGACATGGGCTACACCTTC. Protein: CASSLGQDMGYTF.

This chain uses TRBV5-1 with TRBJ2-5, with 7 bases matching TRBD1. The CDR3 is made up of 12 amino acids. Germline lookup yields CDR1 SGHRS and CDR2 YFSETQ. The J segment lost 5 bases and the V segment lost 6 bases, leaving 4 bases of the junction unmatched. The CDR3 here is CASKDRAETQYF. In DNA, the CDR3 is TGCGCCAGCAAAGACAGGGCGGAGACCCAGTACTTC.

J is TRBJ2-1 and V is TRBV28; a possible D gene is TRBD2 (5 bases). The ends were cut back, 5 bases at V and 7 bases at J, with 12 bases in the middle. Germline V CDR1 and CDR2: MDHEN, SYDVKM. The CDR3 length is 13 residues. CDR3 in amino acids: CASSLSSLNEQFF. CDR3 nucleotide sequence: TGTGCCAGCAGTCTCTCTAGCCTGAATGAGCAGTTCTTC.

This clone occurred a few times. The V call is TRBV9, the J call TRBJ2-3; TRBD2 agrees at 9 bases. Germline values: CDR1 SGDLS, CDR2 YYNGEE. The CDR3 runs 15 residues. V lost 5 bases and J lost 0; bases outside the gene matches: 4. CDR3 loop: CASSGAGGSTDTQYF. For the CDR3, the DNA is TGTGCCAGCAGTGGTGCGGGGGGGAGCACAGATACGCAGTATTTT.

This clone was seen once. Distinct nucleotide sequences in the sample also encode this CDR3. The chain employs TRBV29-1 and TRBJ2-1; TRBD1 matches 9 bases. Trimming removed 6 bases from V and 4 bases from J; junction bases left unmatched: 1. CDR1 and CDR2 (germline): SQVTM, ANQGSEA. The length of the CDR3 is 12 residues. DNA of the CDR3: TGCAGCGTGGGACAGGGATACAATGAGCAGTTCTTC. The encoded protein is CSVGQGYNEQFF.

The genes are TRBV7-9 and TRBJ1-4, with no clear D. V lost 3 bases to trimming and J lost 3 bases, with 11 bases between them. The CDR3 spans 15 residues. Per germline, CDR1 SEHNR and CDR2 FQNEAQ (reference sequence). CDR3 residues: CASSFGGRPNEKLFF. CDR3 DNA: TGTGCCAGCAGCTTCGGAGGGCGCCCTAATGAAAAACTGTTTTTT.

The V gene is TRBV14, the J gene TRBJ1-6, with D hard to call. Trimming cost V 0 bases and J 6 bases, with 12 bases left between them. CDR1 and CDR2 from the germline V gene are SGHDN and FVKESK. The CDR3 sequence is 16 residues long. CDR3 in DNA: TGTGCCAGCAGCCAAGATCGCGGCGGTGTTAATTCACCCCTCCACTTT. This codes for CASSQDRGGVNSPLHF. The full variable domain, completed using reference TRBV14 and TRBJ1-6, is EAGVTQFPSHSVIEKGQTVTLRCDPISGHDNLYWYRRVMGKEIKFLLHFVKESKQDESGMPNNRFLAERTGGTYSTLKVQPAELEDSGVYFCASSQDRGGVNSPLHFGNGTRLTVT.

The gene calls are TRBV7-9 and TRBJ1-4; 7 bases are a match to TRBD1. V lost 1 base, J lost 8 bases, and 4 bases stayed unmatched. Germline values: CDR1 SEHNR, CDR2 FQNEAQ (reference sequence). CDR3 length: 14 residues. CDR3 sequence reads: CASSLDRGGEKLFF. The CDR3 DNA sequence: TGTGCCAGCAGCTTAGACAGGGGTGGCGAAAAACTGTTTTTT.

The chain recombines TRBV19 with TRBJ2-2, with TRBD1 matching 7 bases. The CDR3 extends over 17 amino acids. The J segment lost 0 bases and the V segment lost 0 bases, leaving 4 bases of the junction unmatched. From germline, CDR1 is LNHDA and CDR2 SQIVND (reference sequence). This CDR3 reads CASSIEPGGANTGELFF. Here the CDR3 DNA reads TGTGCCAGTAGTATAGAACCAGGGGGAGCGAACACCGGGGAGCTGTTTTTT.

The chain links TRBV14 to TRBJ2-7, with 13 positions matching TRBD2. CDR1 and CDR2 (germline): SGHDN, FVKESK. J was trimmed by 3 bases and V by 0 bases; bases with no gene match: 5. The CDR3 is 17 residues long. The CDR3 region is CASSQDGGLAGHYEQYF. The CDR3 bases are TGTGCCAGCAGCCAAGATGGGGGACTAGCGGGACACTACGAGCAGTACTTC. The full variable domain, in which reference TRBV14 and TRBJ2-7 provide the parts outside the CDR3, is EAGVTQFPSHSVIEKGQTVTLRCDPISGHDNLYWYRRVMGKEIKFLLHFVKESKQDESGMPNNRFLAERTGGTYSTLKVQPAELEDSGVYFCASSQDGGLAGHYEQYFGPGTRLTVT.

This sequence joins TRBV6-2 or TRBV6-3 and TRBJ2-7; D is uncertain. CDR3 size: 13 residues. V was pared by 4 bases and J by 2 bases, with 9 bases between. Germline V gene data show CDR1 as MNHEY and CDR2 as SVGEGT. As DNA, the CDR3 is TGTGCCAGCAGTTCGGTAGTCACCTACGAGCAGTACGTC. As protein: CASSSVVTYEQYV.

The chain links TRBV4-1 to TRBJ1-1; 7 nucleotides align to TRBD1. This CDR3 contains 13 residues. Germline assignment: CDR1 MGHRA and CDR2 YSYEKL. Trimming at V came to 6 bases and at J to 2 bases, leaving 3 bases not matched to a gene. The CDR3 loop reads CASSDRVNTEAFF. CDR3 nucleotides: TGCGCCAGCAGTGACAGGGTAAACACTGAAGCTTTCTTT.

The J gene is TRBJ1-3, the V gene TRBV19; tentatively, D is TRBD1 (6 bases). Trimming left V 6 bases short and J 0 bases short, with 9 bases between. CDR3 length: 14 residues. Germline assignment: CDR1 LNHDA and CDR2 SQIVND (reference sequence). The CDR3 DNA reads TGTGCCAGTAGGGACAGTTTCTCTGGAAACACCATATATTTT. Residues: CASRDSFSGNTIYF.

This clone was seen once. The chain links TRBV5-6 to TRBJ2-1, with D possibly matching TRBD2 (5 bases). With 7 bases removed from V and 0 bases from J, the gap between germline ends came to 11 bases. The length of the CDR3 is 14 residues. Germline V gene data show CDR1 as SGHDT and CDR2 as YYEEEE. The CDR3 nucleotides are TGTGCCAGCGGGGTCACTAGCTCCTACAATGAGCAGTTCTTC. It codes for CASGVTSSYNEQFF.

The V call is TRBV5-1, the J call TRBJ1-4; D is perhaps TRBD1 (6 bases). The CDR3 spans 13 residues. V dropped 3 bases and J dropped 8 bases, with 11 bases sitting between them. Germline CDR1 SGHRS, CDR2 YFSETQ. This CDR3 is CASSSDRNEKLFF. Written as DNA, the CDR3 is TGCGCCAGCAGCTCTGACAGGAACGAAAAACTGTTTTTT.

The gene calls are TRBV12-3 or TRBV12-4 and TRBJ1-2, with D uncertain. V was shortened by 5 bases and J by 5 bases, with 12 bases between the two germline ends. The CDR3 loop spans 13 amino acids. Here the CDR3 reads CASSAPQSYGYTF. CDR3 bases: TGTGCCAGCAGTGCACCACAGAGTTATGGCTACACCTTC.

The chain uses TRBV11-2 and TRBJ1-1; unclear D gene. This CDR3 region has 10 residues. Germline V gene lookup returns CDR1 SGHAT and CDR2 FQNNGV. The ends were cut back, 10 bases at V and 9 bases at J, with 12 bases in the middle. The DNA for the CDR3 is TGTGCCAAGGGAGGGCAGAAAGCTTTCTTT. Translation: CAKGGQKAFF.

The CDR3 spells CASSLPNPGRDGYTF. For the CDR3, the DNA is TGTGCCAGCAGTTTACCCAACCCTGGGAGGGATGGCTACACCTTC. The chain couples TRBV28 to TRBJ1-2; no firm D call. The V gene's germline CDR1 is MDHEN and CDR2 SYDVKM. The CDR3 has 15 amino acids. V lost 2 bases and J lost 6, with 16 bases in between.